The 13 T cell receptor beta chains below all came from one sample that was sequenced in a study of T cells in Graves' hyperthyroidism and ophthalmopathy. TCR beta CDR3 regions were amplified from RNA transcripts. The study used the HTBI primer set for a first-round RT-PCR of the TCR CDR3. TCRdb called the multiplex PCR reads again in MiXCR, with one record for every CDR3 protein. The repertoire consists of some 550,000 distinct CDR3 sequences, with around 16% occurring once and the leading ten covering around 3.3%. The sample was blood. All receptors derive from a woman in her thirties or forties with Graves' ophthalmopathy.

This clonotype was counted many times. The V call is TRBV6-2 or TRBV6-3, the J call TRBJ2-1; 8 bases are shared with TRBD2. J lost 4 bases, V lost 5 bases, and 4 bases had no gene match. The CDR3 runs to 14 residues. Germline values: CDR1 MNHEY, CDR2 SVGEGT. CDR3 DNA sequence: TGTGCCAGCAGTCTGCGGGGGGAATACAATGAGCAGTTCTTC. Amino acid sequence: CASSLRGEYNEQFF.

This clonotype was seen many times. V gene TRBV6-5 combines with J gene TRBJ1-1; D ambiguous. CDR1 is MNHEY and CDR2 is SVGAGI in the germline V gene. V lost 1 base, J lost 7 bases, and 16 bases lay in between. This CDR3 contains 15 residues. The CDR3 coding sequence is TGTGCCAGCAGTTACTATCCAGGCCTGGTCGGTGAAGCTTTCTTT. Its translation is CASSYYPGLVGEAFF.

In this sample, this clonotype turned up a few times. CDR3 protein: CSVAATNTGELFF. CDR3 coding DNA: TGCAGCGTTGCGGCAACGAACACCGGGGAGCTGTTTTTT. The chain carries TRBV29-1 and TRBJ2-2; D is undetermined. The CDR3 is 13 amino acids. CDR1 is SQVTM, CDR2 ANQGSEA, per germline. V lost 4 bases and J lost 0, with 6 bases in between.

The chain recombines TRBV9 with TRBJ2-1, with 12 bases aligning to TRBD2. With V trimmed by 4 bases and J by 7 bases, 9 bases remained unmatched. The CDR3 spans 16 residues. Germline-derived CDR1 and CDR2 are SGDLS and YYNGEE. The CDR3 DNA reads as TGTGCCAGCAGCCCACCTAGCGGGAGGGCCGGAAATGAGCAGTTCTTC. Translating it yields CASSPPSGRAGNEQFF.

This clonotype was observed a few times. CDR3 protein: CASGRERDTQYF. CDR3 bases: TGTGCCAGCGGCCGGGAGAGAGATACGCAGTATTTT. The rearrangement links TRBV6-2 or TRBV6-3 to TRBJ2-3, with D possibly being TRBD2 (6 bases). The V gene's germline CDR1 is MNHEY and CDR2 SVGEGT. V was shortened by 8 bases and J by 5 bases, with 11 bases between the two germline ends. The CDR3 runs to 12 residues.

This clonotype showed up many times. The V and J genes are TRBV5-1 and TRBJ1-1; 7 bases fit TRBD1. Germline trimming cut 2 bases from V and 1 base from J; bases unmatched to any gene: 5. The CDR3 totals 15 residues. CDR1 and CDR2 from the germline V gene are SGHRS and YFSETQ. In DNA form, the CDR3 reads TGCGCCAGCAGCTTTGAGGGGGCAAGGAACACTGAAGCTTTCTTT. Protein sequence: CASSFEGARNTEAFF.

Worth noting for this clonotype: The junction departs from the called germline gene at one end, perhaps through a read error. The rearrangement links TRBV12-3 or TRBV12-4 to TRBJ2-1; weak D call: TRBD1 (5 bases). This CDR3 is built from 14 residues. CDR3 DNA sequence: TGTGCCAGCGTAAACAGGATCTCCCACAATGAGCAGTTCTTC. This encodes CASVNRISHNEQFF.

There are a few counts of this clonotype. The gene calls are TRBV12-5 and TRBJ1-1; no reliable D call. The CDR3 is made up of 14 amino acids. Germline V gene data show CDR1 as LGHNT and CDR2 as FRNRAP. V gave up 5 bases and J gave up 2 bases, with 12 bases separating them. CDR3 DNA: TGTGCTAGTGGTCCCCGATGGGGAAACACTGAAGCTTTCTTT. This gives the protein CASGPRWGNTEAFF.

This clonotype was seen ten or more times. The DNA for the CDR3 is TGTGCCATCAGTGAAATGGGACAGGGGGCTGGTGGCTACACCTTC. It translates to CAISEMGQGAGGYTF. V usage is TRBV10-3 and J usage is TRBJ1-2; 12 nucleotides agree with TRBD1. The germline V gene encodes CDR1 ENHRY and CDR2 SYGVKD. V shed 3 bases and J 7 bases; nucleotides not matched to a gene: 6. The CDR3 sequence is 15 residues long.

Note on this clonotype: A read error may be the cause here, since a much bigger clone is one base away. The chain combines TRBV20-1 with TRBJ2-1; either TRBD1 or TRBD2 may supply D (5 bases each). The germline V gene encodes CDR1 DFQATT and CDR2 SNEGSKA (reference sequence). With 3 bases removed from V and 0 bases from J, the gap between germline ends came to 12 bases. This CDR3 spans 15 amino acids. CDR3 sequence: CSASMGVPSYNEQFF. Here the CDR3 DNA reads TGCAGTGCTAGTATGGGGGTACCCTCCTACAATGAGCAGTTCTTC.

V usage is TRBV2 and J usage is TRBJ1-2; TRBD1 is a possible D gene (6 bases). Trimming left V 7 bases short and J 6 bases short, with 15 bases between. The CDR3 runs 13 residues. Germline CDR1 and CDR2: SNHLY and FYNNEI. The CDR3, as DNA: TGTGCCAGCAAACCCGACAGGATAGATGGCTACACCTTC. Residues: CASKPDRIDGYTF.

This clonotype came up a few times. V is TRBV5-4 and J is TRBJ2-5; 12 bases map to TRBD2. The trim removed 4 bases at V and 3 bases at J, leaving 4 bases unmatched. The CDR3 extends over 15 amino acids. In germline, CDR1 is SGHNT, CDR2 YYREEE (reference sequence). CDR3 loop: CASSAWTSGEETQYF. The DNA for the CDR3 is TGTGCCAGCAGCGCCTGGACTAGCGGGGAAGAGACCCAGTACTTC.

Points on this clonotype: At one end, the junction sequence differs from germline, possibly due to a read error. The chain is built from TRBV7-9 and TRBJ2-5; D possibly uses TRBD1 or TRBD2 (5 bases each). The CDR3 runs 16 residues. Germline V lookup: CDR1 SEHNR, CDR2 FQNEAQ (reference sequence). The CDR3 is CAGSSLEGPGRETQYF. In DNA, the CDR3 is TGTGCCGGCAGCTCCCTCGAAGGGCCGGGGCGAGAGACCCAGTACTTC.